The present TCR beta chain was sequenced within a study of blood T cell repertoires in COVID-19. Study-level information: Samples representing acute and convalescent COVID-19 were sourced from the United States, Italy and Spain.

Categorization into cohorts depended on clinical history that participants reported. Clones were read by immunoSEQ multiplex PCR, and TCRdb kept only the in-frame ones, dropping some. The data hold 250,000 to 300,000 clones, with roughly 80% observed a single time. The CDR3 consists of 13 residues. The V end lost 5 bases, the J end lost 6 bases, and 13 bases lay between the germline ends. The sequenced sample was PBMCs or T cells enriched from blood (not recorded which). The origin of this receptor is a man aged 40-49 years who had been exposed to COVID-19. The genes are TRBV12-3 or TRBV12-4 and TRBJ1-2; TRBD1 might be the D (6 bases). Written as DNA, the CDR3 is TGTGCCAGCAGTCTGGGACATACTAATGGCTACACCTTC. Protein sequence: CASSLGHTNGYTF.